Sequencing of this T cell receptor (beta chain) was carried out in a study of Graves' ophthalmopathy and Graves' hyperthyroidism. There are 17 residues in the CDR3. V gave up 8 bases and J gave up 4 bases; unmatched junction bases: 18. The germline V gene encodes CDR1 DFQATT and CDR2 SNEGSKA (reference sequence). The authors defined stable hyperthyroidism as no ophthalmopathy within 18 months of follow-up. Hyperthyroidism patients were newly diagnosed, under 2 months' duration, aged 18 to 65. Uncontrolled infections, pregnancy, lactation or other autoimmune diseases led to patient exclusion. The authors amplified TCR beta CDR3 regions, and they did so from RNA transcripts for repertoire sequencing. The workflow started with a first-round RT-PCR run with HTBI primers and then moved on to a second-round multiplex PCR. One entry per CDR3 protein, called by TCRdb with MiXCR from the multiplex PCR reads. The table includes 400,000 to 450,000 distinct CDR3 sequences, roughly 20% detected once.

V is TRBV20-1 and J is TRBJ2-3; 10 bases agree with TRBD2. The clonotype was recovered from a woman younger than 35 with stable Graves' hyperthyroidism. The sequenced sample consisted of peripheral blood. The CDR3 DNA is TGCAGTCGACGAATAATCATAGCGGGAGGAGGCGCAGATACGCAGTATTTT. Its translation is CSRRIIIAGGGADTQYF.